This is a list of T cell receptor beta chains from one sample in a study of regulatory T cells in long-lasting Graves disease. TCRdb re-analysed the multiplex PCR reads in MiXCR, keeping a single row per CDR3 protein. The sample shows 400,000 to 500,000 distinct CDR3 sequences, around 21% of them seen only once. The material was peripheral blood mononuclear cells (PBMCs), obtained when the disease was refractory, from a patient treated with antithyroid drugs. Source of these receptors: a female donor with Graves disease. CDR3s leave out the opening cysteine and the closing phenylalanine or tryptophan. Size tells how often a clone was seen (once, few, many) or the class of an expanded clone, and some rows leave it out.

CDR3aa | abundance | j_gene | v_gene
ASSPRTGTSFNEKLF | - | TRBJ1-4 | TRBV6-1
ASSQDQQAYRYT | - | TRBJ1-2 | TRBV4-2
ASSSGQTNEKLF | - | TRBJ1-4 | TRBV6-2/TRBV6-3
ASSQESDSYTGELF | - | TRBJ2-2 | TRBV14
ASSPNRGQGYGYT | few | TRBJ1-2 | TRBV4-1
AAIRGQGVFYGYT | many | TRBJ1-2 | TRBV30
SARVSGSGYFYTQY | - | TRBJ2-3 | TRBV20-1
ASSFRDRGELF | many | TRBJ1-4 | TRBV27
ASKAPSGSGYEQY | few | TRBJ2-7 | TRBV7-9
ASSQGGKREQY | - | TRBJ2-7 | TRBV4-1
ASSLAGVAADTQY | few | TRBJ2-3 | TRBV5-1
ASSPPGTSGTNEQF | - | TRBJ2-1 | TRBV28
ASRTSGIRETQY | many | TRBJ2-5 | TRBV3-1
ASNQGVNQPQH | many | TRBJ1-5 | TRBV6-1
ATSAGLTYEQY | many | TRBJ2-7 | TRBV15
ASRSDSFNQPQH | - | TRBJ1-5 | TRBV6-2/TRBV6-3
ASRASSSTDTQY | - | TRBJ2-3 | TRBV27
ASRTGLTYEQY | many | TRBJ2-7 | TRBV6-1
ATGGLAAGELF | - | TRBJ2-2 | TRBV10-3
ASSISAGGQPQH | - | TRBJ1-5 | TRBV19
ASGYGQGYEQY | many | TRBJ2-7 | TRBV12-5
ASGLEGLGNNEQF | - | TRBJ2-1 | TRBV12-5
ASSVIRDFDEQF | - | TRBJ2-1 | TRBV28
ASSFTSGPDEQY | many | TRBJ2-7 | TRBV28
ASSPPIREGGYT | many | TRBJ1-2 | TRBV18
ASSQVGVNTEAF | - | TRBJ1-1 | TRBV6-1
ASSSSVTEAF | many | TRBJ1-1 | TRBV5-4
AISAPTQNTIY | - | TRBJ1-3 | TRBV10-3
ASSDGTGHPGGGYT | - | TRBJ1-2 | TRBV6-1
ASSFSRQAF | - | TRBJ1-1 | TRBV12-3/TRBV12-4
SARGTRGRAIYEQY | few | TRBJ2-7 | TRBV20-1